These 30 T cell receptor beta chains originate from one sample sequenced in a study of blood T cell repertoires in COVID-19. Produced via immunoSEQ multiplex PCR; TCRdb's table is partial and in-frame only. The table shows 350,000 to 400,000 clones, with about nine tenths occurring only once. The specimen sequenced was PBMCs or T cells enriched from blood (not recorded which). Receptors were obtained from a middle-aged woman who had been exposed to COVID-19.

The chain uses TRBV7-6 and TRBJ1-5, with 8 bases fitting TRBD1. The CDR3 is made up of 16 amino acids. Germline CDR1 and CDR2: SGHVS and FNYEAQ. V dropped 4 bases and J dropped 4; count of bases not matched to a gene: 9. The CDR3 DNA sequence: TGTGCCAGCAGCTCTACCGACAGGGGAGGGAATCAGCCCCAGCATTTT. It specifies CASSSTDRGGNQPQHF.

The chain carries TRBV7-2 and TRBJ1-3, with 7 nucleotides matching TRBD1. V gave up 1 base and J gave up 2 bases; unmatched junction bases: 2. The CDR3 sequence is 15 residues long. Germline loops: CDR1 SGHTA, CDR2 FQGNSA. CDR3 in DNA: TGTGCCAGCAGCTTAGGGGACAGTCCTGGAAACACCATATATTTT. It is translated as CASSLGDSPGNTIYF.

This chain links TRBV30 with TRBJ1-6; D is perhaps TRBD1 (6 bases). Trimming took 0 bases from V and 6 from J, leaving 15 bases between them. The germline V gene encodes CDR1 GTSNPN and CDR2 SVGIG (reference sequence). The CDR3 is made up of 16 amino acids. The DNA of the CDR3 is TGTGCCTGGAGTGTATGGCGGACAGCCTCTAATTCACCCCTCCACTTT. It yields the protein CAWSVWRTASNSPLHF.

This clone was recorded only once. The chain joins TRBV2 to TRBJ1-4; tentative D call: TRBD1 (5 bases). V was trimmed by 7 bases and J by 8 bases, leaving 17 bases between them. This CDR3 has 14 amino acids. Germline V gene data show CDR1 as SNHLY and CDR2 as FYNNEI. In DNA form, the CDR3 reads TGTGCCAGCACTGCGGGACCTATATCGGAAAAACTGTTTTTT. Protein sequence: CASTAGPISEKLFF.

This rearrangement joins TRBV7-6 to TRBJ2-7, with 9 bases identical to TRBD2. Trimming cost V 5 bases and J 6 bases; bases outside gene matches: 17. CDR3 length equals 17 residues. The germline gives CDR1 SGHVS, CDR2 FNYEAQ. The CDR3 here is CASSQSPLKGLATEQYF. The CDR3 nucleotides read TGTGCCAGCAGCCAAAGCCCTTTAAAGGGACTAGCAACCGAGCAGTACTTC.

This clone was seen once. This chain uses TRBV5-6 with TRBJ2-5; tentative D call: TRBD2 (6 bases). Trimming took 1 base from V and 4 from J, leaving 11 bases between them. The germline CDR1 and CDR2 sequences are SGHDT and YYEEEE. The CDR3 is 14 amino acids. Written as DNA, the CDR3 is TGTGCCAGCAGCTTGACTAGCCTCCCAGAGACCCAGTACTTC. Protein: CASSLTSLPETQYF.

As concerns this clone: This same CDR3 is encoded by further DNA sequences in the sample. The chain combines TRBV20-1 with TRBJ2-5, with TRBD1 as a possible D gene (6 bases). The germline V gene has CDR1 DFQATT and CDR2 SNEGSKA (reference sequence). CDR3 size: 11 residues. The V end was cut by 2 bases, the J end by 5 bases, with 6 bases between. DNA of the CDR3: TGCAGTGCTAGAAGGGGGGAGACCCAGTACTTC. Its translation: CSARRGETQYF.

The rearrangement joins TRBV19 to TRBJ2-5; D perhaps matches TRBD2 (6 bases). There are 13 residues in the CDR3. Deletions cut 5 bases from V and 5 bases from J, with 12 bases between. The germline CDR1 and CDR2 sequences are LNHDA and SQIVND (reference sequence). The CDR3 region is CASSASGVETQYF. Here the CDR3 DNA reads TGTGCCAGTAGTGCCTCGGGGGTTGAGACCCAGTACTTC.

CDR3 residues: CASSLDRGARVYGYTF. The CDR3 DNA is TGTGCCAGCAGCTTGGACAGGGGCGCGCGTGTCTATGGCTACACCTTC. The chain joins TRBV5-6 to TRBJ1-2, with 7 bases aligning to TRBD1. Germline CDR1 SGHDT, CDR2 YYEEEE. V lost 0 bases and J lost 4; bases outside the gene matches: 9. The CDR3 has 16 amino acids.

The V and J genes are TRBV30 and TRBJ2-7; 10 bases are shared with TRBD2. Germline CDR1 is GTSNPN and CDR2 is SVGIG (reference sequence). This CDR3 is built from 15 residues. Trimming took 6 bases from V and 4 from J; bases not matched to a gene: 12. CDR3 amino acids: CACSLSGREYYEQYF. The CDR3 DNA follows: TGTGCCTGCTCCCTCAGCGGGAGGGAATATTACGAGCAGTACTTC. The full variable domain, its missing parts supplied by reference TRBV30 and TRBJ2-7, is SQTIHQWPATLVQPVGSPLSLECTVEGTSNPNLYWYRQAAGRGLQLLFYSVGIGQISSEVPQNLSASRPQDRQFILSSKKLLLSDSGFYLCACSLSGREYYEQYFGPGTRLTVT.

The J gene is TRBJ2-2, the V gene TRBV7-2, with D perhaps matching TRBD1 (6 bases). CDR3 length: 18 amino acids. Germline-derived CDR1 and CDR2 are SGHTA and FQGNSA. V was clipped by 5 bases and J by 4 bases, with 23 bases between them. CDR3 nucleotides: TGTGCCAGCAGCGAGGGGGTTGCACTACCCCTTCTCACCGGGGAGCTGTTTTTT. It is translated as CASSEGVALPLLTGELFF.

The chain combines TRBV15 with TRBJ2-7; D call uncertain. Germline V gene sequence: CDR1 LNHNV, CDR2 YYDKDF (reference sequence). There are 13 residues in the CDR3. Trimming pared 6 bases from V and 4 bases from J, leaving 13 bases between. The CDR3 nucleotides read TGTGCCACCAGTAATTATCCGGGTTACGAGCAGTACTTC. It translates to CATSNYPGYEQYF.

V gene TRBV27 combines with J gene TRBJ2-2, with 7 bases lining up with TRBD1. Germline assignment: CDR1 MNHEY and CDR2 SMNVEV (reference sequence). V shed 6 bases, J shed 4 bases, and the junction held 11 bases outside the gene matches. The CDR3 is 16 residues long. In DNA, the CDR3 is TGTGCCAGCAGCCCCACCGCAGGGGGTCGCACCGGGGAGCTGTTTTTT. It encodes CASSPTAGGRTGELFF.

The J gene is TRBJ2-3, the V gene TRBV11-3; the D gene is possibly TRBD2 (5 bases). Looked up from germline, CDR1 is SGHNT and CDR2 is YENEEA. V was cut by 1 base and J by 2 bases, with 10 bases left in between. This CDR3 contains 15 residues. Here the CDR3 reads CASSLGASPTDTQYF. The DNA for the CDR3 is TGTGCCAGCAGCTTAGGGGCTAGCCCCACAGATACGCAGTATTTT.

Note on this clone: The identical CDR3 is also encoded by other nucleotide sequences in the sample. The V gene is TRBV12-5, the J gene TRBJ1-4, with 7 nucleotides matching TRBD1. Germline V CDR1 and CDR2: LGHNT, FRNRAP. V lost 1 base, J lost 5 bases, and 1 base stayed unmatched. The CDR3 length is 14 residues. The CDR3 bases are TGTGCTAGTGGTTTGGGACAGGGCAATGAAAAACTGTTTTTT. Protein product: CASGLGQGNEKLFF.

This chain links TRBV29-1 with TRBJ2-7, with 13 nucleotides matching TRBD2. V dropped 0 bases and J dropped 6; count of bases not matched to a gene: 11. The CDR3 has 17 amino acids. The germline gives CDR1 SQVTM, CDR2 ANQGSEA. This chain's CDR3 is CSVEDRTSGGLGGEQYF. The CDR3 region has the DNA TGCAGCGTTGAAGATCGGACTAGCGGGGGTTTGGGGGGCGAGCAGTACTTC.

The chain employs TRBV30 and TRBJ1-5; 9 bases agree with TRBD1. J was trimmed by 6 bases and V by 2 bases; bases with no gene match: 8. CDR1 and CDR2 from the germline V gene are GTSNPN and SVGIG (reference sequence). The length of the CDR3 is 15 residues. The chain's CDR3 is CAWSLPGQGSQPQHF. The CDR3 DNA is TGTGCCTGGAGTTTACCGGGACAGGGTAGTCAGCCCCAGCATTTT.

J is TRBJ1-3 and V is TRBV6-4; a possible D gene is TRBD1 (5 bases). Trimming cost V 0 bases and J 1 base, with 16 bases left between them. Germline V CDR1 and CDR2: MRHNA, SNTAGT. This CDR3 is 18 amino acids long. CDR3 protein: CASSDSGGDSTSGNTIYF. CDR3 sequence (DNA): TGTGCCAGCAGTGACTCTGGGGGGGACTCTACTTCTGGAAACACCATATATTTT.

This chain connects TRBV19 to TRBJ2-2, with TRBD1 matching over 8 bases. This CDR3 comprises 16 residues. CDR1 and CDR2 from the germline V gene are LNHDA and SQIVND (reference sequence). With 5 bases clipped from V and 7 bases from J, the junction kept 12 bases outside the gene matches. The CDR3 DNA is TGTGCCAGTAGTCCTGGACAGGGTCGTTATGGCGGGGAGCTGTTTTTT. This translates into CASSPGQGRYGGELFF.

This clone came up many times. The chain couples TRBV5-1 to TRBJ2-3; a weak D match, TRBD2 (5 bases). The V end was cut by 2 bases, the J end by 3 bases, with 19 bases between. CDR1 SGHRS and CDR2 YFSETQ come from the germline V gene. The CDR3 spans 17 residues. CDR3 DNA sequence: TGCGCCAGCAGCTTTTTACCCCCCGCCGAGGGAACAGATACGCAGTATTTT. Amino acids: CASSFLPPAEGTDTQYF.

V and J are TRBV15 and TRBJ1-3, with TRBD1 as a possible D gene (6 bases). Trimming took 2 bases from V and 0 from J, leaving 11 bases between them. The CDR3 covers 16 residues. Germline CDR1 reads LNHNV; CDR2 reads YYDKDF (reference sequence). As DNA, the CDR3 is TGTGCCACCAGCAGAAGGACAGTGGACTCTGGAAACACCATATATTTT. Translating it yields CATSRRTVDSGNTIYF.

The rearrangement joins TRBV7-6 to TRBJ2-2; D may be TRBD2 (5 bases). The CDR3 contains 14 residues. Trimming removed 4 bases from V and 1 base from J, with 7 bases in between. Looked up from germline, CDR1 is SGHVS and CDR2 is FNYEAQ. The CDR3 DNA reads TGTGCCAGCAGCTCCCGGGAGAACACCGGGGAGCTGTTTTTT. Protein product: CASSSRENTGELFF.

This chain uses TRBV24-1 with TRBJ1-2; the D gene is possibly TRBD1 (6 bases). V was shortened by 10 bases and J by 1 base, with 15 bases between the two germline ends. Germline V gives CDR1 KGHDR, CDR2 SFDVKD. This CDR3 is built from 14 residues. CDR3 nucleotide sequence: TGTGCCACGATCGGAACAGGGCGTAACTATGGCTACACCTTC. Protein product: CATIGTGRNYGYTF.

The rearrangement uses TRBV7-2 and TRBJ1-5; D perhaps matches TRBD1 (6 bases). Germline CDR1 is SGHTA and CDR2 is FQGNSA. The germline V and J ends were trimmed by 1 base and 4 bases, with 11 bases remaining between them. The CDR3 runs to 15 residues. DNA of the CDR3: TGTGCCAGCAGCTTAGAAGGGGGTTCTAATCAGCCCCAGCATTTT. As protein: CASSLEGGSNQPQHF.

The gene calls are TRBV5-4 and TRBJ1-1; D is possibly TRBD1 (6 bases). The germline V and J ends were trimmed by 0 bases and 1 base, with 13 bases remaining between them. CDR3 length: 16 residues. Germline V lookup: CDR1 SGHNT, CDR2 YYREEE (reference sequence). The CDR3 protein is CASSLAGGLKNTEAFF. The CDR3, as DNA: TGTGCCAGCAGCTTGGCCGGGGGGCTAAAGAACACTGAAGCTTTCTTT.

V gene TRBV6-5 combines with J gene TRBJ1-1, with D perhaps matching TRBD1 (5 bases). V was trimmed by 4 bases and J by 1 base, leaving 16 bases between them. The germline CDR1 and CDR2 sequences are MNHEY and SVGAGI. This CDR3 spans 16 amino acids. CDR3 DNA sequence: TGTGCCAGCAGTTGGGGCCTAAGGGTGGGGAACACTGAAGCTTTCTTT. Its protein product is CASSWGLRVGNTEAFF.

V gene TRBV15 combines with J gene TRBJ1-6; 7 bases line up with TRBD1. The V and J ends lost 2 bases and 9 bases, in that order; junction bases with no gene match: 4. The V gene's germline CDR1 is LNHNV and CDR2 YYDKDF (reference sequence). This CDR3 has 14 amino acids. The chain's CDR3 is CATSRQGESSPLHF. For the CDR3, the DNA is TGTGCCACCAGCAGACAGGGGGAGAGTTCACCCCTCCACTTT.

V gene TRBV5-4 combines with J gene TRBJ2-2, with TRBD2 matching 13 bases. This CDR3 has 15 residues. Trimming at V came to 2 bases and at J to 9 bases, leaving 4 bases not matched to a gene. Germline CDR1 reads SGHNT; CDR2 reads YYREEE (reference sequence). In DNA form, the CDR3 reads TGTGCCAGCAGCTTCGGACTAGCGGGAGCCCGGGAGCTGTTTTTT. Its translation: CASSFGLAGARELFF. Together with reference TRBV5-4 and TRBJ2-2, the CDR3 gives the full variable domain: ETGVTQSPTHLIKTRGQQVTLRCSSQSGHNTVSWYQQALGQGPQFIFQYYREEENGRGNFPPRFSGLQFPNYSSELNVNALELDDSALYLCASSFGLAGARELFFGEGSRLTVL.

The rearrangement uses TRBV7-8 and TRBJ1-6; perhaps TRBD1 as D (5 bases). Germline V CDR1 and CDR2: SGHVS, FQNEAQ. The CDR3 consists of 14 residues. V lost 5 bases and J lost 9, with 14 bases in between. CDR3 amino acids: CASSLTDMASPLHF. The CDR3 bases are TGTGCCAGCAGCCTGACAGATATGGCTTCACCCCTCCACTTT.

The chain links TRBV12-3 or TRBV12-4 to TRBJ2-5; D unclear. Trimming removed 6 bases at V and 1 base at J, with 9 bases between. The CDR3 contains 13 residues. The CDR3 nucleotides are TGTGCCAGCAGAAGGAGATTCCAAGAGACCCAGTACTTC. Its protein is CASRRRFQETQYF.